The 12 T cell receptor beta chains listed next were all sequenced from one sample in a study of blood T cell repertoires in COVID-19. This table comes from immunoSEQ multiplex PCR, and its TCRdb copy is limited to in-frame clones, with some not included. Of about 61,000 clones in the sample, about 88% were seen once. Sequencing used peripheral blood. The receptors shown here come from a woman between 50 and 59 years old with active or convalescent COVID-19.

The chain links TRBV19 to TRBJ2-7; D is ambiguous. Germline CDR1 LNHDA, CDR2 SQIVND (reference sequence). The CDR3 is made up of 15 amino acids. The V end was cut by 6 bases, the J end by 0 bases, with 15 bases between. CDR3 bases: TGTGCCAGTAGCATAATCTCTGAGAGCTCCTACGAGCAGTACTTC. It translates to CASSIISESSYEQYF.

The chain has TRBV9 and TRBJ2-3; TRBD2 agrees at 9 bases. V lost 4 bases and J lost 2; bases outside the gene matches: 20. The V gene's germline CDR1 is SGDLS and CDR2 YYNGEE. CDR3 size: 20 residues. The CDR3 DNA is TGTGCCAGCAGCTTACGTAGCCAACTGGGACTAGCCCGCCCCACAGATACGCAGTATTTT. Encoded protein: CASSLRSQLGLARPTDTQYF.

This clone was detected only once. This chain uses TRBV25-1 with TRBJ2-7; TRBD2 is a possible D gene (6 bases). The CDR3 consists of 14 residues. Deletions cut 3 bases from V and 3 bases from J, with 12 bases between. Looked up from germline, CDR1 is MGHDK and CDR2 is SYGVNS. CDR3 sequence reads: CASSEAGPHYEQYF. CDR3 DNA: TGTGCCAGCAGTGAGGCGGGGCCCCACTACGAGCAGTACTTC.

The J gene is TRBJ1-5, the V gene TRBV7-8; 8 bases agree with TRBD1. This CDR3 has 16 residues. In germline, CDR1 is SGHVS, CDR2 FQNEAQ. J was trimmed by 5 bases and V by 1 base; bases with no gene match: 7. CDR3 DNA sequence: TGTGCCAGCAGCTTAGGGCAGGGGGCGAGATATCAGCCCCAGCATTTT. Protein: CASSLGQGARYQPQHF.

This chain connects TRBV5-6 to TRBJ1-1; D is possibly TRBD1 (5 bases). The CDR3 length is 13 residues. CDR1 is SGHDT, CDR2 YYEEEE, per germline. Trimming took off 2 bases at V and 7 bases at J, with 12 bases between the two ends. CDR3 loop: CASSFGHSVEAFF. DNA for the CDR3: TGTGCCAGCAGCTTCGGACATTCGGTTGAAGCTTTCTTT.

The V and J genes are TRBV27 and TRBJ1-1; TRBD1 aligns across 9 bases. J lost 1 base, V lost 3 bases, and 18 bases had no gene match. The CDR3 totals 20 residues. Germline CDR1 reads MNHEY; CDR2 reads SMNVEV (reference sequence). In DNA form, the CDR3 reads TGTGCCAGCAGTTTTTGGGGGAACACGGGACAGGGTAATCGGAACACTGAAGCTTTCTTT. It yields the protein CASSFWGNTGQGNRNTEAFF.

The J gene is TRBJ1-2, the V gene TRBV4-1; maybe TRBD1 (6 bases). Between the trimmed V and J ends, which lost 1 base and 0 bases, there was a span of 18 bases. The CDR3 consists of 18 residues. Germline V gene lookup returns CDR1 MGHRA and CDR2 YSYEKL. DNA for the CDR3: TGCGCCAGCAGCCAAGTGGCGGGGGCAGTAATATCTAACTATGGCTACACCTTC. This encodes CASSQVAGAVISNYGYTF.

The chain is built from TRBV19 and TRBJ2-7; TRBD1 matches 10 bases. Germline loops: CDR1 LNHDA, CDR2 SQIVND (reference sequence). Losses at the gene ends were 4 bases for V and 4 bases for J; bases not matched to a gene: 13. The CDR3 is 17 amino acids. CDR3 region: CASSSQSDRGVPYEQYF. The CDR3 region has the DNA TGTGCCAGTAGTAGTCAATCGGACAGGGGGGTCCCATACGAGCAGTACTTC.

This chain links TRBV30 with TRBJ2-1; TRBD2 matches at 13 bases. The germline gives CDR1 GTSNPN, CDR2 SVGIG (reference sequence). The CDR3 is 15 residues long. After removal of 3 bases from V and 8 bases from J, the junction contained 7 bases not matched to a gene. The CDR3 is CAWSAGTSGMDEQFF. In nucleotides, the CDR3 is TGTGCCTGGAGCGCAGGGACTAGCGGGATGGATGAGCAGTTCTTC.

CDR3 protein: CASSPGGPTSDNEQFF. The CDR3 coding sequence is TGTGCCAGCTCACCAGGAGGGCCTACATCTGACAATGAGCAGTTCTTC. The J gene is TRBJ2-1, the V gene TRBV18; tentatively, D is TRBD2 (6 bases). Trimming shortened V by 2 bases and J by 5 bases, and 16 bases separated the two germline ends. Per germline, CDR1 KGHSH and CDR2 LQKENI. The CDR3 length is 16 residues.

This rearrangement joins TRBV5-8 to TRBJ2-1; D might be TRBD2 (5 bases). The CDR3 runs 15 residues. CDR1 SGHTS and CDR2 YDEGEE come from the germline V gene. V was pared by 2 bases and J by 2 bases, with 11 bases between. The CDR3 reads CASSFGVRPYNEQFF. The CDR3 DNA is TGTGCCAGCAGCTTCGGGGTCCGGCCCTACAATGAGCAGTTCTTC.

The CDR3 bases are TGTGCCAGCAGCCTGGACAGGAGGGGCTACACCTTC. It yields the protein CASSLDRRGYTF. The gene calls are TRBV12-3 or TRBV12-4 and TRBJ1-2; 7 positions match TRBD1. The J segment lost 8 bases and the V segment lost 6 bases, leaving 6 bases of the junction unmatched. The CDR3 is 12 amino acids.